The 27 T cell receptor beta chains below all came from one sample that was sequenced in a study of sequential checkpoint blockade in melanoma. Treatment meaning: randomized to nivolumab then ipilimumab (arm A) or the reverse (arm B). The data were produced by immunoSEQ multiplex PCR, yet TCRdb's version contains in-frame clones alone and is incomplete. The sample has over 9,500 clones; about 65% are singletons. The sequencing used CD8+ T cells sorted from blood (inferred from file names), collected from a patient given nivolumab and ipilimumab in sequence. The receptors stem from a human donor with melanoma.

This clone has more than one count but fewer than ten. The chain recombines TRBV5-1 with TRBJ1-1, with 10 bases aligning to TRBD1. CDR1 and CDR2 (germline): SGHRS, YFSETQ. This CDR3 region has 16 residues. The CDR3 reads CPPLCPWDRGYTEAFF. CDR3 nucleotide sequence: TGCCCCCCCCTTTGCCCCTGGGACAGGGGCTACACTGAAGCTTTCTTT.

With respect to this clone: The sample carries other DNA sequences with the same CDR3. V gene TRBV27 combines with J gene TRBJ1-2; D is perhaps TRBD1 (6 bases). Germline V gene data show CDR1 as MNHEY and CDR2 as SMNVEV (reference sequence). Trimming shortened V by 3 bases and J by 4 bases, and 24 bases separated the two germline ends. This CDR3 spans 18 amino acids. The CDR3 DNA sequence: TGTGCCAGCAGTTTGACACAGGGAAGGAGGCCGCTAGGCTATGGCTACACCTTC. It codes for CASSLTQGRRPLGYGYTF.

In its sample, this clone was seen once. V is TRBV7-6 and J is TRBJ2-1, with D possibly TRBD2 on 6 matching bases. The CDR3 is 16 amino acids. Germline V CDR1 and CDR2: SGHVS, FNYEAQ. V lost 5 bases and J 0 bases, leaving 14 bases between the germline ends. CDR3 nucleotides: TGTGCCAGCAGCGTCTACCCTAGCGACTCCTACAATGAGCAGTTCTTC. Its translation is CASSVYPSDSYNEQFF. The variable domain in full, with the rest retrieved from reference TRBV7-6 and TRBJ2-1, is GAGVSQSPRYKVTKRGQDVALRCDPISGHVSLYWYRQALGQGPEFLTYFNYEAQQDKSGLPNDRFSAERPEGSISTLTIQRTEQRDSAMYRCASSVYPSDSYNEQFFGPGTRLTVL.

The chain joins TRBV28 to TRBJ1-1; a possible D gene is TRBD1 (5 bases). This CDR3 is built from 19 residues. In germline, CDR1 is MDHEN, CDR2 SYDVKM. V was clipped by 4 bases and J by 1 base, with 25 bases between them. Here the CDR3 reads CASSWVVGGSTVRNTEAFF. The CDR3 coding sequence is TGTGCCAGCAGTTGGGTCGTGGGTGGGTCGACAGTACGGAACACTGAAGCTTTCTTT.

In regard to this clone: This is likely an artifact of a read error, given a far larger clone one base away. This sequence joins TRBV5-2 and TRBJ1-1; TRBD1 reflects the table's D call only, with no check against the DNA. TRBV5-2 is a pseudogene segment. This CDR3 spans 16 amino acids. The CDR3: CASSQAETEMNTEAFF. The CDR3 DNA reads as TGTGCCAGCAGCCAAGCCGAAACAGAGATGAACACTGAAGCTTTCTTT.

The V call is TRBV28, the J call TRBJ1-2; a possible D gene is TRBD1 (5 bases). This CDR3 contains 13 residues. The ends were cut back, 3 bases at V and 4 bases at J, with 9 bases in the middle. Germline V gene data show CDR1 as MDHEN and CDR2 as SYDVKM. The CDR3 reads CASSFGRVYGYTF. In DNA form, the CDR3 reads TGTGCCAGCAGTTTCGGCAGGGTCTATGGCTACACCTTC.

CDR3 nucleotide sequence: TGTGCCAGCAGGACAGGGGACCAGCCCCAGCATTTT. Translated, it gives CASRTGDQPQHF. V gene TRBV6-6 combines with J gene TRBJ1-5; 8 nucleotides line up with TRBD1. Germline lookup yields CDR1 MNHNY and CDR2 SVGAGI (reference sequence). Unmatched junction bases numbered 2, after V lost 6 bases and J lost 7 bases. The CDR3 contains 12 residues.

The chain employs TRBV7-6 and TRBJ1-4; the D is unclear. Germline V gene data show CDR1 as SGHVS and CDR2 as FNYEAQ. Deletions cut 6 bases from V and 0 bases from J, with 11 bases between. This CDR3 spans 15 amino acids. The CDR3 region has the DNA TGTGCCAGCAGTCCGACATCTCCAACTAATGAAAAACTGTTTTTT. Amino acid sequence: CASSPTSPTNEKLFF. Based on the CDR3 plus reference TRBV7-6 and TRBJ1-4, the full variable domain is GAGVSQSPRYKVTKRGQDVALRCDPISGHVSLYWYRQALGQGPEFLTYFNYEAQQDKSGLPNDRFSAERPEGSISTLTIQRTEQRDSAMYRCASSPTSPTNEKLFFGSGTQLSVL.

CDR3 DNA: TGTGCCAGCAGCTTGGGCGGGAGTCGATACGAGCAGTACTTC. It translates to CASSLGGSRYEQYF. The chain is built from TRBV5-6 and TRBJ2-7, with 7 bases aligning to TRBD2. Germline V CDR1 and CDR2: SGHDT, YYEEEE. The CDR3 loop spans 14 amino acids. V dropped 0 bases and J dropped 4; count of bases not matched to a gene: 4. The full variable domain, its missing parts supplied by reference TRBV5-6 and TRBJ2-7, is DAGVTQSPTHLIKTRGQQVTLRCSPKSGHDTVSWYQQALGQGPQFIFQYYEEEERQRGNFPDRFSGHQFPNYSSELNVNALLLGDSALYLCASSLGGSRYEQYFGPGTRLTVT.

This clone was counted a few times. The chain couples TRBV15 to TRBJ1-5; a weak D match, TRBD1 (5 bases). V lost 1 base to trimming and J lost 3 bases, with 13 bases between them. The CDR3 is made up of 16 amino acids. The germline V gene encodes CDR1 LNHNV and CDR2 YYDKDF (reference sequence). This CDR3 is CATSRGAPGDNQPQHF. DNA for the CDR3: TGTGCCACCAGCAGAGGTGCCCCGGGGGACAATCAGCCCCAGCATTTT.

Remarks on this clone: Since a much larger clone is just one base distant, this may be a read error. At the DNA level, this CDR3 is encoded by other sequences in the same sample as well. V and J are TRBV7-2 and TRBJ2-4; D not resolved. Between the trimmed V and J ends, which lost 0 bases and 0 bases, there was a span of 3 bases. Germline lookup yields CDR1 SGHTA and CDR2 FQGNSA. The CDR3 length is 14 residues. The CDR3 reads CASSLALAKNIQYF. The CDR3 DNA follows: TGTGCCAGCAGCTTAGCCCTAGCCAAAAACATTCAGTACTTC.

This chain uses TRBV4-1 with TRBJ1-1; perhaps TRBD1 as D (5 bases). CDR1 is MGHRA, CDR2 YSYEKL, per germline. Trimming stripped 1 base from V and 4 bases from J, with 10 bases between. The CDR3 contains 14 residues. CDR3 sequence reads: CASSQVLGGTEAFF. CDR3 nucleotides: TGCGCCAGCAGCCAAGTCCTGGGGGGCACTGAAGCTTTCTTT.

The genes are TRBV13 and TRBJ2-7; D possibly corresponds to TRBD1 (6 bases). The CDR3 runs to 16 residues. V was cut by 2 bases and J by 5 bases, with 19 bases left in between. Germline lookup yields CDR1 PRHDT and CDR2 FYEKMQ (reference sequence). DNA for the CDR3: TGTGCCAGCAGCTTATTGACGGGACAACTTGGGAACGAGCAGTACTTC. It translates to CASSLLTGQLGNEQYF.

This chain uses TRBV7-2 with TRBJ2-7; D is unclear. Germline V gene lookup returns CDR1 SGHTA and CDR2 FQGNSA. The V and J ends lost 3 bases and 2 bases respectively, with 8 bases between them. The CDR3 totals 13 residues. The CDR3 DNA sequence: TGTGCCAGCAGCTTTTCAGATCCCTACGAGCAGTACTTC. Encoded protein: CASSFSDPYEQYF.

The chain recombines TRBV4-3 with TRBJ2-1, with 7 nucleotides matching TRBD1. The CDR3 runs 15 residues. J was trimmed by 5 bases and V by 1 base; bases with no gene match: 5. Germline-derived CDR1 and CDR2 are LGHNA and YSLEER. The CDR3 region is CASSQGGGSDNEQFF. The CDR3 nucleotides read TGCGCCAGCAGCCAAGGAGGGGGCAGTGACAATGAGCAGTTCTTC.

This chain joins TRBV4-2 and TRBJ2-3, with 16 bases identical to TRBD2. The CDR3 is 15 residues long. The trim removed 4 bases at V and 10 bases at J, leaving 5 bases unmatched. The germline V gene has CDR1 LGHNA and CDR2 YNFKEQ. DNA of the CDR3: TGTGCCAGCAGCCCAGGGACTAGCGGGGGGGACGCGCAGTATTTT. Translation gives CASSPGTSGGDAQYF.

The chain recombines TRBV7-9 with TRBJ2-3, with 9 bases aligning to TRBD1. The CDR3 consists of 16 residues. Per germline, CDR1 SEHNR and CDR2 FQNEAQ (reference sequence). V was pared by 4 bases and J by 2 bases, with 7 bases of the junction left unmatched. The CDR3 bases are TGTGCCAGCAGCTCCGGACAGGGGCGAAACACAGATACGCAGTATTTT. Translated, it gives CASSSGQGRNTDTQYF.

This clone showed up just once. The chain carries TRBV6-6 and TRBJ2-1; 13 bases line up with TRBD2. J gave up 4 bases and V 6 bases, and 6 bases lay outside the gene matches. The germline gives CDR1 MNHNY, CDR2 SVGAGI (reference sequence). The length of the CDR3 is 16 residues. CDR3: CASRPLAGGRYNEQFF. The CDR3 bases are TGTGCCAGCAGACCACTAGCGGGGGGGAGGTACAATGAGCAGTTCTTC.

This chain links TRBV30 with TRBJ2-7, with unresolved D. Per germline, CDR1 GTSNPN and CDR2 SVGIG (reference sequence). V shed 3 bases and J shed 0 bases, with 6 bases lying between them. The CDR3 loop spans 12 amino acids. CDR3 sequence reads: CAWSLSSYEQYF. The CDR3, as DNA: TGTGCCTGGAGCCTCAGCTCCTACGAGCAGTACTTC. Combining the CDR3 with reference TRBV30 and TRBJ2-7 gives the whole variable domain SQTIHQWPATLVQPVGSPLSLECTVEGTSNPNLYWYRQAAGRGLQLLFYSVGIGQISSEVPQNLSASRPQDRQFILSSKKLLLSDSGFYLCAWSLSSYEQYFGPGTRLTVT.

The chain carries TRBV11-2 and TRBJ1-6; D ambiguous. The length of the CDR3 is 15 residues. The germline V gene encodes CDR1 SGHAT and CDR2 FQNNGV. Trimming pared 1 base from V and 8 bases from J, leaving 12 bases between. The CDR3: CASSLGSGGHSPLHF. The DNA of the CDR3 is TGTGCCAGCAGCTTAGGATCCGGAGGCCATTCACCCCTCCACTTT.

The rearrangement uses TRBV5-1 and TRBJ1-1; weak D call: TRBD1 (5 bases). Germline CDR1 reads SGHRS; CDR2 reads YFSETQ. The CDR3 runs to 14 residues. V was trimmed by 0 bases and J by 4 bases, leaving 10 bases between them. CDR3 bases: TGCGCCAGCAGCTTGGCCGAAGGGGTCACTGAAGCTTTCTTT. Its translation: CASSLAEGVTEAFF.

V usage is TRBV10-2 and J usage is TRBJ1-5; D remains unclear. The length of the CDR3 is 13 residues. With 7 bases removed from V and 5 bases from J, the gap between germline ends came to 12 bases. The germline CDR1 and CDR2 sequences are WSHSY and SAAADI. The CDR3 DNA reads as TGCGCCAGCACCACAGATTTAGATCAGCCCCAGCATTTT. The encoded protein is CASTTDLDQPQHF.

V gene TRBV14 combines with J gene TRBJ2-1; a possible D gene is TRBD2 (5 bases). Germline V lookup: CDR1 SGHDN, CDR2 FVKESK. The CDR3 length is 16 residues. Trimming removed 4 bases from V and 3 bases from J, with 16 bases in between. CDR3 protein: CASSPYLEDFYNEQFF. The CDR3 DNA follows: TGTGCCAGCAGCCCGTATCTAGAGGACTTCTACAATGAGCAGTTCTTC.

This clone appeared a few times. The chain joins TRBV7-9 to TRBJ2-1; 8 positions agree with TRBD2. Germline CDR1 and CDR2: SEHNR and FQNEAQ (reference sequence). Trimming at V came to 1 base and at J to 6 bases, leaving 11 bases not matched to a gene. The CDR3 is 17 residues long. CDR3 region: CASSLVRGGLAGNEQFF. As DNA, the CDR3 is TGTGCCAGCAGCTTAGTTCGGGGAGGGCTAGCGGGCAATGAGCAGTTCTTC.

The chain uses TRBV9 and TRBJ2-7; D uncertain. CDR3 length: 13 residues. V shed 3 bases and J shed 3 bases, with 10 bases lying between them. Germline CDR1 reads SGDLS; CDR2 reads YYNGEE. The CDR3 here is CASSADTVYEQYF. In nucleotides, the CDR3 is TGTGCCAGCAGCGCCGACACGGTCTACGAGCAGTACTTC. The full variable domain, completed using reference TRBV9 and TRBJ2-7, is DSGVTQTPKHLITATGQRVTLRCSPRSGDLSVYWYQQSLDQGLQFLIQYYNGEERAKGNILERFSAQQFPDLHSELNLSSLELGDSALYFCASSADTVYEQYFGPGTRLTVT.

DNA of the CDR3: TGTGCCATCAGACCTAGTGGCCGGGGGGAGTTGAACACTGAAGCTTTCTTT. This gives the protein CAIRPSGRGELNTEAFF. The chain is built from TRBV10-3 and TRBJ1-1; a weak D match, TRBD1 (5 bases). The germline V and J ends were trimmed by 6 bases and 0 bases, with 20 bases remaining between them. CDR1 and CDR2 (germline): ENHRY, SYGVKD. The CDR3 is made up of 17 amino acids.

This clone has a single count. This chain links TRBV5-6 with TRBJ2-7, with TRBD2 matching over 8 bases. Germline CDR1 and CDR2: SGHDT and YYEEEE. With 6 bases clipped from V and 6 bases from J, the junction kept 11 bases outside the gene matches. The CDR3 consists of 14 residues. In DNA, the CDR3 is TGTGCCAGCACCACCAGCGGGAGCTTGGGCGAGCAGTACTTC. Its translation: CASTTSGSLGEQYF.